The 31 T cell receptor beta chains in this list originate from one sample, sequenced in a study of shared clonotypes between healthy human individuals. Assay used: immunoSEQ multiplex PCR; TCRdb lists only in-frame clones, some missing. The table has roughly 550,000 clones, just under 97% seen once. Naive CD8 isolation took CD45RO-negative cells positively selected for CCR7 and excluded terminally differentiated effector memory CD45RA+ cells. The sequenced material came from naive CD8+ T cells sorted from blood. These receptors originate from a woman aged 25 to 39 in good health.

The V gene is TRBV6-5, the J gene TRBJ2-3; the D gene could be TRBD1 or TRBD2 (5 bases each). From germline, CDR1 is MNHEY and CDR2 SVGAGI. Trimming pared 4 bases from V and 2 bases from J, leaving 13 bases between. The CDR3 length is 15 residues. The CDR3 is CASSLTVGATDTQYF. The CDR3, as DNA: TGTGCCAGCAGTTTAACCGTCGGGGCCACAGATACGCAGTATTTT.

The chain carries TRBV4-1 and TRBJ2-1, with D hard to call. V was shortened by 1 base and J by 5 bases, with 6 bases between the two germline ends. Germline V gives CDR1 MGHRA, CDR2 YSYEKL. The CDR3 is 13 amino acids. The CDR3 DNA reads as TGCGCCAGCAGCCAAGTACCGAACAATGAGCAGTTCTTC. It translates to CASSQVPNNEQFF.

The chain recombines TRBV7-6 with TRBJ2-7; perhaps TRBD2 as D (5 bases). CDR3 length: 14 amino acids. From germline, CDR1 is SGHVS and CDR2 FNYEAQ. Between the trimmed V and J ends, which lost 10 bases and 5 bases, there was a span of 21 bases. CDR3 sequence reads: CATISPSSPNEQYF. The CDR3 DNA reads TGTGCCACCATCTCCCCTAGCTCCCCAAACGAGCAGTACTTC.

Regarding this clone: The sample carries other DNA sequences with the same CDR3. The chain has TRBV19 and TRBJ2-7; 11 nucleotides agree with TRBD1. The CDR3 is 14 residues long. Germline CDR1 LNHDA, CDR2 SQIVND (reference sequence). With V trimmed by 6 bases and J by 3 bases, 4 bases remained unmatched. The CDR3 sequence: CASSPGQGGYEQYF. The CDR3 DNA reads TGTGCCAGTAGCCCGGGACAGGGGGGCTACGAGCAGTACTTC. Supplemented by reference TRBV19 and TRBJ2-7, the full variable domain reads DGGITQSPKYLFRKEGQNVTLSCEQNLNHDAMYWYRQDPGQGLRLIYYSQIVNDFQKGDIAEGYSVSREKKESFPLTVTSAQKNPTAFYLCASSPGQGGYEQYFGPGTRLTVT.

The gene calls are TRBV5-4 and TRBJ2-1, with D possibly matching TRBD2 (6 bases). Per germline, CDR1 SGHNT and CDR2 YYREEE (reference sequence). The CDR3 contains 16 residues. The V and J ends lost 4 bases and 2 bases respectively, with 16 bases between them. The CDR3 loop is CASSPGEGGPYNEQFF. The CDR3 nucleotides are TGTGCCAGCAGCCCTGGAGAGGGAGGACCCTACAATGAGCAGTTCTTC.

This chain uses TRBV11-2 with TRBJ2-7; D perhaps matches TRBD1 (6 bases). This CDR3 spans 15 amino acids. Trimming left V 4 bases short and J 3 bases short, with 16 bases between. Germline CDR1 SGHAT, CDR2 FQNNGV. As DNA, the CDR3 is TGTGCCAGCAGCTCCCAACCGGGACAATACTACGAGCAGTACTTC. This encodes CASSSQPGQYYEQYF.

J is TRBJ2-2 and V is TRBV19; the D gene could be TRBD1 or TRBD2 (6 bases each). The germline V gene has CDR1 LNHDA and CDR2 SQIVND (reference sequence). Trimming cost V 2 bases and J 8 bases, with 18 bases left between them. This CDR3 region has 16 residues. CDR3 nucleotide sequence: TGTGCCAGTAGTATAATGGGGGCCGGGGGATTTGGGGAGCTGTTTTTT. Translating it yields CASSIMGAGGFGELFF.

This chain uses TRBV19 with TRBJ2-7, with a tentative D call TRBD2 (5 bases). V lost 3 bases and J 6 bases, leaving 24 bases between the germline ends. Germline V gene sequence: CDR1 LNHDA, CDR2 SQIVND (reference sequence). The CDR3 extends over 17 amino acids. This CDR3 reads CASSMVPIGDLPAEQYF. DNA for the CDR3: TGTGCCAGTAGTATGGTTCCGATCGGGGATCTCCCTGCCGAGCAGTACTTC.

This clone came up once. The chain uses TRBV5-4 and TRBJ2-7; D is unresolved. Between the trimmed V and J ends, which lost 3 bases and 3 bases, there was a span of 10 bases. CDR3 length equals 13 residues. The germline gives CDR1 SGHNT, CDR2 YYREEE (reference sequence). This CDR3 reads CASSWADDYEQYF. The CDR3 DNA is TGTGCCAGCAGCTGGGCAGACGACTACGAGCAGTACTTC.

The chain links TRBV4-2 to TRBJ2-5, with no clear D. Germline V gene lookup returns CDR1 LGHNA and CDR2 YNFKEQ. The CDR3 covers 15 residues. The V end lost 3 bases, the J end lost 5 bases, and 16 bases lay between the germline ends. CDR3 bases: TGTGCCAGCAGCCAGGATAGATCGTCGGAGGAGACCCAGTACTTC. Translated, it gives CASSQDRSSEETQYF.

CDR3 region: CASSLGDRGHEQYF. The CDR3 region has the DNA TGTGCCAGCAGCTTGGGAGACAGGGGGCACGAGCAGTACTTC. This sequence joins TRBV5-6 and TRBJ2-7; 10 nucleotides line up with TRBD1. Looked up from germline, CDR1 is SGHDT and CDR2 is YYEEEE. CDR3 length equals 14 residues. With 0 bases clipped from V and 5 bases from J, the junction kept 2 bases outside the gene matches.

The rearrangement uses TRBV29-1 and TRBJ2-7, with TRBD2 matching over 7 bases. The CDR3 spans 13 residues. Germline CDR1 reads SQVTM; CDR2 reads ANQGSEA. Trimming took 1 base from V and 2 from J; bases not matched to a gene: 2. CDR3 nucleotides: TGCAGCGTTGAAGCGGGAGGCGCCTACGAGCAGTACTTC. This gives the protein CSVEAGGAYEQYF.

This CDR3 reads CASSIIAGPPGELFF. As DNA, the CDR3 is TGTGCCAGCAGTATAATAGCGGGACCCCCCGGGGAGCTGTTTTTT. J is TRBJ2-2 and V is TRBV27; 8 nucleotides agree with TRBD2. Germline assignment: CDR1 MNHEY and CDR2 SMNVEV (reference sequence). The CDR3 covers 15 residues. After removal of 5 bases from V and 6 bases from J, the junction contained 8 bases not matched to a gene.

The gene calls are TRBV6-5 and TRBJ2-5; D is perhaps TRBD2 (6 bases). The CDR3 loop spans 15 amino acids. Germline CDR1 and CDR2: MNHEY and SVGAGI. V lost 1 base to trimming and J lost 1 base, with 10 bases between them. CDR3 protein: CASSYLGGIQETQYF. The DNA of the CDR3 is TGTGCCAGCAGTTACTTGGGCGGGATCCAAGAGACCCAGTACTTC.

This clone appeared a single time. The chain combines TRBV2 with TRBJ2-1; TRBD1 might be the D (6 bases). The CDR3 covers 16 residues. From germline, CDR1 is SNHLY and CDR2 FYNNEI. V was trimmed by 3 bases and J by 1 base, leaving 13 bases between them. The CDR3 coding sequence is TGTGCCAGCAGTGATAACAGGGCCCTTTCCTACAATGAGCAGTTCTTC. Translation: CASSDNRALSYNEQFF.

The genes are TRBV5-1 and TRBJ2-7; no reliable D call. CDR3 size: 13 residues. Trimming shortened V by 6 bases and J by 4 bases, and 14 bases separated the two germline ends. Germline V gene data show CDR1 as SGHRS and CDR2 as YFSETQ. The CDR3 here is CASNGPTHYEQYF. In nucleotides, the CDR3 is TGCGCCAGCAACGGCCCCACACATTACGAGCAGTACTTC.

This chain joins TRBV27 and TRBJ2-7; D perhaps matches TRBD2 (5 bases). The CDR3 runs 14 residues. Germline CDR1 reads MNHEY; CDR2 reads SMNVEV (reference sequence). Trimming stripped 4 bases from V and 3 bases from J, with 13 bases between. For the CDR3, the DNA is TGTGCCAGCAGTTCCTACAGCAGCGGCTACGAGCAGTACTTC. Translated: CASSSYSSGYEQYF.

V usage is TRBV2 and J usage is TRBJ2-1; D is undetermined. Trimming pared 10 bases from V and 5 bases from J, leaving 15 bases between. The CDR3 loop spans 13 amino acids. Germline assignment: CDR1 SNHLY and CDR2 FYNNEI. DNA for the CDR3: TGTGCCACGCGACAAGAGCACAACAATGAGCAGTTCTTC. Translated: CATRQEHNNEQFF.

The chain is built from TRBV10-3 and TRBJ2-7; 10 bases are a match to TRBD1. Germline lookup yields CDR1 ENHRY and CDR2 SYGVKD. The V segment lost 0 bases and the J segment 6 bases; nucleotides outside the gene matches: 5. CDR3 size: 15 residues. The CDR3 bases are TGTGCCATCAGTGAGTCTGGACAGGGGGTCTCCGAGCAGTACTTC. Its protein is CAISESGQGVSEQYF.

V is TRBV28 and J is TRBJ2-2; TRBD1 is a possible D gene (5 bases). From germline, CDR1 is MDHEN and CDR2 SYDVKM. The germline V and J ends were trimmed by 7 bases and 4 bases, with 13 bases remaining between them. The CDR3 has 14 residues. The CDR3 bases are TGTGCCAGCACGCAGGGAACCATCACCGGGGAGCTGTTTTTT. Amino acid sequence: CASTQGTITGELFF.

The chain uses TRBV5-1 and TRBJ2-5, with unresolved D. This CDR3 spans 14 amino acids. The germline V gene has CDR1 SGHRS and CDR2 YFSETQ. Deletions cut 5 bases from V and 5 bases from J, with 16 bases between. This CDR3 reads CASRVGLSRETQYF. The CDR3 DNA is TGCGCCAGCAGGGTCGGTCTCTCCCGGGAGACCCAGTACTTC.

The V call is TRBV23-1, the J call TRBJ1-6; 7 bases agree with TRBD1. TRBV23-1 is filed as an ORF, its function uncertain. The J segment lost 7 bases and the V segment lost 6 bases, leaving 9 bases of the junction unmatched. This CDR3 comprises 15 residues. CDR3 coding DNA: TGCGCCAGCAGGGCCGGGACAGCCAGAAATTCACCCCTCCACTTT. The encoded protein is CASRAGTARNSPLHF.

This chain connects TRBV6-6 to TRBJ1-2, with 7 bases fitting TRBD1. This CDR3 spans 13 amino acids. CDR1 and CDR2 from the germline V gene are MNHNY and SVGAGI (reference sequence). Trimming cost V 2 bases and J 6 bases; bases outside gene matches: 3. This chain's CDR3 is CASSYETGHGYTF. CDR3 nucleotide sequence: TGTGCCAGCAGTTACGAGACAGGGCATGGCTACACCTTC.

This clone has only one observation. This chain uses TRBV27 with TRBJ2-1; D remains ambiguous. Trimming took off 7 bases at V and 4 bases at J, with 11 bases between the two ends. CDR3 length: 13 residues. In germline, CDR1 is MNHEY, CDR2 SMNVEV (reference sequence). For the CDR3, the DNA is TGTGCCAGCATGGTCTCGACATACAATGAGCAGTTCTTC. Its translation: CASMVSTYNEQFF.

V gene TRBV10-3 combines with J gene TRBJ2-5; 7 bases match TRBD2. V was pared by 2 bases and J by 4 bases, with 4 bases of the junction left unmatched. The germline V gene has CDR1 ENHRY and CDR2 SYGVKD. The CDR3 consists of 14 residues. The CDR3: CAISEGGSGETQYF. CDR3 sequence (DNA): TGTGCCATCAGTGAGGGCGGGAGCGGAGAGACCCAGTACTTC.

This clone appeared once. The V and J genes are TRBV9 and TRBJ2-7; D may correspond to TRBD1 or TRBD2 (5 bases each). The CDR3 extends over 15 amino acids. Per the germline V gene, CDR1 is SGDLS and CDR2 is YYNGEE. Trimming shortened V by 3 bases and J by 3 bases, and 16 bases separated the two germline ends. CDR3 DNA: TGTGCCAGCAGCGCAGATCCGGGACCCCTCTACGAGCAGTACTTC. Translated, it gives CASSADPGPLYEQYF. Full variable domain (remainder filled in from reference TRBV9 and TRBJ2-7): DSGVTQTPKHLITATGQRVTLRCSPRSGDLSVYWYQQSLDQGLQFLIQYYNGEERAKGNILERFSAQQFPDLHSELNLSSLELGDSALYFCASSADPGPLYEQYFGPGTRLTVT.

This rearrangement joins TRBV6-6 to TRBJ2-1; TRBD2 agrees at 9 bases. The V and J ends lost 5 bases and 6 bases, in that order; junction bases with no gene match: 8. In germline, CDR1 is MNHNY, CDR2 SVGAGI (reference sequence). The CDR3 runs 15 residues. The CDR3 nucleotides are TGTGCCAGCAGTCTCGGTGGCGGGAGGGTCAATGAGCAGTTCTTC. Encoded protein: CASSLGGGRVNEQFF.

The chain employs TRBV4-2 and TRBJ1-3; D gene unclear. Germline CDR1 is LGHNA and CDR2 is YNFKEQ. V lost 0 bases and J lost 0, with 6 bases in between. The CDR3 totals 15 residues. CDR3 protein: CASSQDRPSGNTIYF. The CDR3 DNA reads TGTGCCAGCAGCCAAGATCGGCCCTCTGGAAACACCATATATTTT.

CDR3 in amino acids: CSVASEEAFF. The CDR3 region has the DNA TGCAGCGTTGCGTCAGAGGAAGCTTTCTTT. J is TRBJ1-1 and V is TRBV29-1, with no clear D. The CDR3 is 10 residues long. V lost 4 bases, J lost 8 bases, and 8 bases lay in between. CDR1 SQVTM and CDR2 ANQGSEA come from the germline V gene.

Comment on this clone: Other DNA sequences in the sample encode the same CDR3. The genes are TRBV6-5 and TRBJ1-1; D is unclear. CDR3 length: 14 residues. V dropped 0 bases and J dropped 3 bases, with 8 bases sitting between them. Germline lookup yields CDR1 MNHEY and CDR2 SVGAGI. CDR3 residues: CASSYSEGYTEAFF. CDR3 bases: TGTGCCAGCAGTTACTCGGAGGGATACACTGAAGCTTTCTTT.

The CDR3 reads CASSSSRTDTQYF. As DNA, the CDR3 is TGTGCCAGCAGCTCCTCGCGCACAGATACGCAGTATTTT. The chain carries TRBV5-4 and TRBJ2-3; D not resolved. Germline CDR1 is SGHNT and CDR2 is YYREEE (reference sequence). The CDR3 is 13 amino acids. Trimming pared 3 bases from V and 1 base from J, leaving 6 bases between.